The TCR beta chain described here comes from a study of T cell responses to AZD1222 COVID-19 vaccine. Study findings and constraints: Most donors were white British and more were female, and clonal diversity was possibly underestimated.

On this clone: Its cognate antigen is unknown.

From germline, CDR1 is SNHLY and CDR2 FYNNEI. This CDR3 is built from 17 residues. V gave up 2 bases and J gave up 7 bases, with 23 bases separating them. Method: immunoSEQ multiplex PCR; TCRdb's copy keeps in-frame clones and lacks some. The table has fewer than 200,000 clones, roughly 90% seen once. The origin of this receptor is an adult who received the AZD1222 COVID-19 vaccine. The V and J genes are TRBV2 and TRBJ1-1; possible D gene TRBD1, 5 bases. Specimen: peripheral blood, collected 28 days after the second AZD1222 dose. CDR3 residues: CASSEIVTFEGSGEAFF. The CDR3, as DNA: TGTGCCAGCAGTGAAATTGTTACATTTGAGGGGAGCGGTGAAGCTTTCTTT.